Following are 27 T cell receptor beta chains from one sample sequenced in a study of glioma-infiltrating T cells (dated by TCRdb to about 2016). TCRdb shows the sequencer as Illumina MiSeq. The iRepertoire nested amplicon-rescue multiplex PCR (arm-PCR) platform was used to amplify TCR alpha and beta CDR3 regions from RNA. Clones were called with MiXCR by TCRdb after fastp trimmed the public reads at Q25, and only in-frame beta chains were retained. Entries that share a CDR3 protein sequence are merged under the most common genes and DNA. In all, the sample holds around 190,000 distinct CDR3 sequences, and more than 35% of those were seen once. The top ten clonotypes cover 4% to 6.5% of the sample. Sequencing was carried out using glioma tissue, nonneoplastic brain tissue, or PBMCs (not recorded which). The source is a human donor with low-grade glioma or glioblastoma, undergoing nonglioma brain surgery, or in good health (not recorded which).

This clonotype was counted at least ten times. The chain joins TRBV6-1 to TRBJ2-5; D is possibly TRBD1 (6 bases). There are 16 residues in the CDR3. Trimming stripped 6 bases from V and 2 bases from J, with 19 bases between. CDR1 is MNHNS, CDR2 SASEGT, per germline. Here the CDR3 DNA reads TGTGCCAGCAGAACAGGACAGACTTTTAGACAAGAGACCCAGTACTTC. It codes for CASRTGQTFRQETQYF.

Only a few counts were recorded for this clonotype. V gene TRBV19 combines with J gene TRBJ2-1; D uncertain. V lost 6 bases, J lost 7 bases, and 16 bases lay in between. CDR3 size: 14 residues. The V gene's germline CDR1 is LNHDA and CDR2 SQIVND (reference sequence). DNA for the CDR3: TGTGCCAGTAGCGACATTGCCCGTGATAATGAGCAGTTCTTC. This encodes CASSDIARDNEQFF.

This clonotype was seen only a few times. The V call is TRBV6-1, the J call TRBJ2-7; tentatively, D is TRBD2 (6 bases). This CDR3 comprises 16 residues. Germline CDR1 MNHNS, CDR2 SASEGT. Trimming cost V 5 bases and J 4 bases, with 21 bases left between them. The CDR3 nucleotides are TGTGCCAGCAGTCCCCGGATACCGGGACTCCATTACGAGCAGTACTTC. Residues: CASSPRIPGLHYEQYF.

This clonotype has at least ten counts. The rearrangement joins TRBV20-1 to TRBJ1-2; D ambiguous. V was clipped by 3 bases and J by 7 bases, with 12 bases between them. The CDR3 covers 12 residues. Per germline, CDR1 DFQATT and CDR2 SNEGSKA (reference sequence). The CDR3: CSASDAYPGYTF. The CDR3 DNA follows: TGCAGTGCTAGCGACGCATATCCTGGCTACACCTTC.

Worth noting for this clonotype: A much larger clone lies one base from this, so it may be a read error. This sequence joins TRBV29-1 and TRBJ1-1; 8 nucleotides align to TRBD1. The germline CDR1 and CDR2 sequences are SQVTM and ANQGSEA. The length of the CDR3 is 10 residues. This chain's CDR3 is CIAWTGHNFF. As DNA, the CDR3 is TGCATCGCCTGGACAGGGCATAATTTCTTT. Looking up the rest from reference TRBV29-1 and TRBJ1-1 gives the full variable domain: SAVISQKPSRDICQRGTSLTIQCQVDSQVTMMFWYRQQPGQSLTLIATANQGSEATYESGFVIDKFPISRPNLTFSTLTVSNMSPEDSSIYLCIAWTGHNFFGQGTRLTVV.

Here the CDR3 DNA reads TGCGCCAGCAGCCAAGACCAATTTGGCGAGCAGTACTTC. Its translation: CASSQDQFGEQYF. This chain joins TRBV4-1 and TRBJ2-7, with D uncertain. The V gene's germline CDR1 is MGHRA and CDR2 YSYEKL. Deletions cut 0 bases from V and 6 bases from J, with 9 bases between. This CDR3 has 13 residues.

In regard to this clonotype: This may arise from a read error, as a much more abundant clone is one base away. This sequence joins TRBV28 and TRBJ2-3; the D is unclear. CDR1 is MDHEN and CDR2 is SYDVKM in the germline V gene. The CDR3 is 11 amino acids. Trimming stripped 5 bases from V and 6 bases from J, with 6 bases between. The chain's CDR3 is CASSLQDTQYF. The CDR3 region has the DNA TGTGCCAGCAGTCTACAGGATACGCAGTATTTT. The entire variable domain, with the rest obtained from reference TRBV28 and TRBJ2-3, is as follows: DVKVTQSSRYLVKRTGEKVFLECVQDMDHENMFWYRQDPGLGLRLIYFSYDVKMKEKGDIPEGYSVSREKKERFSLILESASTNQTSMYLCASSLQDTQYFGPGTRLTVL.

On this clonotype itself: One end of the junction fails to match germline, which may point to a read error. V and J are TRBV27 and TRBJ1-6, with a possible D match to TRBD1 (5 bases). The CDR3 length is 14 residues. In germline, CDR1 is MNHEY, CDR2 SMNVEV (reference sequence). CDR3 residues: CASNRTRLNSPIHF. CDR3 nucleotide sequence: TGTGCCAGCAACAGGACAAGATTAAATTCACCCATCCACTTT.

As for this clonotype: A single base separates this from a much larger clone, so it may be a read error. This chain connects TRBV19 to TRBJ1-5, with D possibly being TRBD1 (5 bases). The CDR3 loop spans 14 amino acids. Germline CDR1 and CDR2: LNHDA and SQIVND (reference sequence). CDR3 region: CTSSIVRVEQPQHF. Here the CDR3 DNA reads TGTACCAGTAGTATAGTCAGGGTAGAACAGCCCCAGCATTTT.

V is TRBV10-3 and J is TRBJ1-1; D perhaps matches TRBD1 (6 bases). This CDR3 contains 14 residues. The V end lost 4 bases, the J end lost 5 bases, and 14 bases lay between the germline ends. Germline lookup yields CDR1 ENHRY and CDR2 SYGVKD. CDR3 sequence reads: CAISGTDWGTEAFF. CDR3 coding DNA: TGTGCCATCAGTGGGACAGATTGGGGAACTGAAGCTTTCTTT.

With regard to this clonotype: Its ends do not fully match the called genes, so a read error is possible. This chain uses TRBV11-2 with TRBJ2-2; D unclear. Per germline, CDR1 SGHAT and CDR2 FQNNGV. The CDR3 is made up of 14 amino acids. CDR3 sequence reads: CASIWTENTWELFF. The CDR3 nucleotides are TGTGCCAGCATCTGGACGGAGAACACCTGGGAGCTGTTTTTT. Variable domain in full (rest from reference TRBV11-2 and TRBJ2-2): EAGVAQSPRYKIIEKRQSVAFWCNPISGHATLYWYQQILGQGPKLLIQFQNNGVVDDSQLPKDRFSAERLKGVDSTLKIQPAKLEDSAVYLCASIWTENTWELFFGEGSRLTVL.

V gene TRBV30 combines with J gene TRBJ1-1; D is undetermined. The germline CDR1 and CDR2 sequences are GTSNPN and SVGIG (reference sequence). The CDR3 is made up of 17 amino acids. V was cut by 3 bases and J by 1 base, with 21 bases left in between. The CDR3 is CAWSTNLLRKRNTEAFF. Here the CDR3 DNA reads TGTGCCTGGAGCACGAATCTTCTCAGAAAGAGGAACACTGAAGCTTTCTTT. Supplemented by reference TRBV30 and TRBJ1-1, the full variable domain reads SQTIHQWPATLVQPVGSPLSLECTVEGTSNPNLYWYRQAAGRGLQLLFYSVGIGQISSEVPQNLSASRPQDRQFILSSKKLLLSDSGFYLCAWSTNLLRKRNTEAFFGQGTRLTVV.

Here the CDR3 reads CASSGDRSAALHF. In nucleotides, the CDR3 is TGTGCCAGCAGTGGAGACCGTTCCGCGGCCCTCCACTTT. The V gene is TRBV2, the J gene TRBJ1-6; the D is unclear. Per germline, CDR1 SNHLY and CDR2 FYNNEI. This CDR3 spans 13 amino acids. The ends were cut back, 4 bases at V and 14 bases at J, with 15 bases in the middle.

There are many counts of this clonotype. CDR3 region: CAISDPPDTQYF. The CDR3 region has the DNA TGTGCCATCAGTGACCCCCCAGATACGCAGTATTTT. V and J are TRBV10-3 and TRBJ2-3; unclear D gene. The CDR3 is made up of 12 amino acids. Trimming stripped 3 bases from V and 4 bases from J, with 5 bases between. Germline V CDR1 and CDR2: ENHRY, SYGVKD.

The V call is TRBV6-4, the J call TRBJ2-5; D is unresolved. The CDR3 extends over 13 amino acids. Germline lookup yields CDR1 MRHNA and CDR2 SNTAGT. Trimming cost V 6 bases and J 2 bases, with 10 bases left between them. The CDR3 reads CASSRELQETQYF. In DNA form, the CDR3 reads TGTGCCAGCAGCAGAGAATTACAAGAGACCCAGTACTTC.

The chain links TRBV5-1 to TRBJ2-3; 10 bases line up with TRBD2. V dropped 3 bases and J dropped 5; count of bases not matched to a gene: 6. CDR1 and CDR2 from the germline V gene are SGHRS and YFSETQ. The CDR3 loop spans 15 amino acids. CDR3 sequence: CASSYLAGVGDTQYF. The CDR3 DNA reads TGCGCCAGCAGCTATCTAGCGGGAGTAGGAGATACGCAGTATTTT.

As for this clonotype: With a much larger clone just one base away, this may be a read error. The V and J genes are TRBV10-3 and TRBJ1-2, with D perhaps matching TRBD1 (6 bases). Germline CDR1 and CDR2: ENHRY and SYGVKD. The CDR3 spans 14 residues. CDR3 bases: TGTGCCATCAGTCAGTCACCGGGACATTATGGCTACACCTTC. It is translated as CAISQSPGHYGYTF.

Worth noting for this clonotype: Possible read error: a much larger clone is one base away. Since the CDR3 does not end with the conserved phenylalanine or tryptophan, this likely comes from a read error. This chain uses TRBV7-9 with TRBJ2-1; D is undetermined. The germline V gene has CDR1 SEHNR and CDR2 FQNEAQ (reference sequence). Trimming took 6 bases from V and 9 from J, leaving 15 bases between them. The CDR3 consists of 13 residues. CDR3 in DNA: TGTGCCAGCAGTTCCCCGATGGCCGCTGAGCAGTTCCTC. Its protein is CASSSPMAAEQFL.

This clonotype was observed a single time. Possible read error: a much larger clone is one base away. This chain links TRBV29-1 with TRBJ2-1, with 10 bases matching TRBD2. Germline V CDR1 and CDR2: SQVTM, ANQGSEA. The CDR3 is 14 amino acids. V was clipped by 2 bases and J by 8 bases; unmatched bases: 6. CDR3 loop: CSVELAGAGDEQFF. In nucleotides, the CDR3 is TGCAGCGTTGAACTAGCGGGAGCTGGGGATGAGCAGTTCTTC.

This clonotype showed up many times. The chain has TRBV6-1 and TRBJ2-7; 11 bases map to TRBD2. The V gene end was trimmed by 5 bases and the J gene end by 4 bases; junction bases not matched to a gene: 1. CDR1 is MNHNS, CDR2 SASEGT, per germline. This CDR3 has 13 amino acids. For the CDR3, the DNA is TGTGCCAGCAGTTTAGCGGGAGGGTACGAGCAGTACTTC. Translating it yields CASSLAGGYEQYF.

The V and J genes are TRBV5-1 and TRBJ2-1; 10 bases are a match to TRBD2. With 2 bases clipped from V and 8 bases from J, the junction kept 7 bases outside the gene matches. The CDR3 consists of 15 residues. Germline CDR1 reads SGHRS; CDR2 reads YFSETQ. The CDR3 loop is CASSFNLAGEDEQFF. The CDR3, as DNA: TGCGCCAGCAGCTTCAATCTAGCGGGAGAGGATGAGCAGTTCTTC.

This clonotype appeared a few times. The chain is built from TRBV7-8 and TRBJ2-5, with D unclear. CDR1 is SGHVS, CDR2 FQNEAQ, per germline. This CDR3 has 13 residues. V lost 5 bases, J lost 5 bases, and 12 bases lay in between. As DNA, the CDR3 is TGTGCCAGCAGCACCGACATGCGGGAGACCCAGTACTTC. The encoded protein is CASSTDMRETQYF.

As regards this clonotype: A junction boundary mismatches the germline segment, possibly from a read error. The V gene is TRBV20-1, the J gene TRBJ2-7; tentative D call: TRBD2 (6 bases). From germline, CDR1 is DFQATT and CDR2 SNEGSKA (reference sequence). The CDR3 consists of 11 residues. CDR3 protein: CSARQDYERYF. The DNA of the CDR3 is TGCAGTGCTAGACAGGACTACGAGCGGTACTTC.

CDR3 residues: CASSRATYGSGYTF. The CDR3 DNA is TGTGCCAGCAGTCGAGCGACTTATGGGAGCGGCTACACCTTC. The gene calls are TRBV27 and TRBJ1-2; D is undetermined. The V and J ends lost 5 bases and 8 bases respectively, with 18 bases between them. The CDR3 extends over 14 amino acids. Germline V gives CDR1 MNHEY, CDR2 SMNVEV (reference sequence).

The J gene is TRBJ2-1, the V gene TRBV20-1; 9 bases match TRBD2. The CDR3 extends over 14 amino acids. V was pared by 4 bases and J by 8 bases, with 9 bases of the junction left unmatched. The germline gives CDR1 DFQATT, CDR2 SNEGSKA (reference sequence). The CDR3 DNA follows: TGCAGTGCTACGCGAGGACTAGCGCGGGATGAGCAGTTCTTC. Translated: CSATRGLARDEQFF.

Points on this clonotype: This may stem from a read error, because a much larger clone lies one nucleotide away. The V and J genes are TRBV2 and TRBJ2-1, with D unclear. The germline CDR1 and CDR2 sequences are SNHLY and FYNNEI. The CDR3 contains 15 residues. The CDR3 is CARSEARSDGNEQFF. As DNA, the CDR3 is TGTGCCAGGAGTGAAGCGAGGTCTGATGGCAATGAGCAGTTCTTC. Combining the CDR3 with reference TRBV2 and TRBJ2-1 gives the whole variable domain EPEVTQTPSHQVTQMGQEVILRCVPISNHLYFYWYRQILGQKVEFLVSFYNNEISEKSEIFDDQFSVERPDGSNFTLKIRSTKLEDSAMYFCARSEARSDGNEQFFGPGTRLTVL.

To note about this clonotype: A read error may explain this, as a much larger clone is one base away. The chain recombines TRBV7-6 with TRBJ1-2; no definite D call. The CDR3 spans 11 residues. Per the germline V gene, CDR1 is SGHVS and CDR2 is FNYEAQ. The CDR3 loop reads CASSDRYVYTF. The DNA of the CDR3 is TGTGCCAGCAGCGATCGGTATGTCTACACCTTC.